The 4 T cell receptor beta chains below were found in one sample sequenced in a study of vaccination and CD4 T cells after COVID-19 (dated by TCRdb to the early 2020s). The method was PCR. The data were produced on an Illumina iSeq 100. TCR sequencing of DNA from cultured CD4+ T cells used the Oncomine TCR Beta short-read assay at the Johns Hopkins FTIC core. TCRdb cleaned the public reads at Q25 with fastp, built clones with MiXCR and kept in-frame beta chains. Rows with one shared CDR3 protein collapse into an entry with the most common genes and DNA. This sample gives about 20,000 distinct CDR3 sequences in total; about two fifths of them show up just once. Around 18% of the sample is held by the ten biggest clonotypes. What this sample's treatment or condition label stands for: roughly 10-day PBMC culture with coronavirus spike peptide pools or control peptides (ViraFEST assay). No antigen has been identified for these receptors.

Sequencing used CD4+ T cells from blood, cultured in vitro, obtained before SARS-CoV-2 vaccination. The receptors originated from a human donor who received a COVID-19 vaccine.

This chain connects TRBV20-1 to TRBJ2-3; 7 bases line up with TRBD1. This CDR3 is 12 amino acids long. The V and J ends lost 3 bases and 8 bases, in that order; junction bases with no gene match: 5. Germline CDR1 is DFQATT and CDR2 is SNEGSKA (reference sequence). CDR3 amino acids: CSASRDRSTQYF. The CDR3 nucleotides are TGCAGTGCTAGCCGGGACAGAAGTACGCAGTATTTT.

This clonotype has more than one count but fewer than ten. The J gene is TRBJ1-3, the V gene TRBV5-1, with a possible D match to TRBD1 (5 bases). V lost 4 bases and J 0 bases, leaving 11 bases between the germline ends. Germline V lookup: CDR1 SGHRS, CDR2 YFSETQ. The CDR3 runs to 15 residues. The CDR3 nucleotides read TGCGCCAGCAGCCCGGGACGGACCTCTGGAAACACCATATATTTT. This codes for CASSPGRTSGNTIYF. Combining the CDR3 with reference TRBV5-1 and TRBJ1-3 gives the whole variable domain KAGVTQTPRYLIKTRGQQVTLSCSPISGHRSVSWYQQTPGQGLQFLFEYFSETQRNKGNFPGRFSGRQFSNSRSEMNVSTLELGDSALYLCASSPGRTSGNTIYFGEGSWLTVV.

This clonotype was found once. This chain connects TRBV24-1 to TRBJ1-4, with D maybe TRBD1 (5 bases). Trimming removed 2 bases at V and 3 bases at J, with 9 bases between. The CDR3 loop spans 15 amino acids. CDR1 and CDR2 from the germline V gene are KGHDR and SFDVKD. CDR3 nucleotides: TGTGCCACCAGTGATTCAGGGTTAGCTAATGAAAAACTGTTTTTT. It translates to CATSDSGLANEKLFF.

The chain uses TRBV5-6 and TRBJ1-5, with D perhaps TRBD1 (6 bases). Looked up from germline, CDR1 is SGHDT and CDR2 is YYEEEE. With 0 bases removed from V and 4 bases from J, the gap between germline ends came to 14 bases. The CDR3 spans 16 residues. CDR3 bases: TGTGCCAGCAGCTTGGATGGGGGGCCAAGGAATCAGCCCCAGCATTTT. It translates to CASSLDGGPRNQPQHF.